The 2 T cell receptor beta chains below come from one sample, sequenced in a study of T-cell memory formation after mild COVID-19. TCRdb reprocessed the 5' RACE reads with MiXCR, giving one entry per CDR3 protein. The data hold approximately 580,000 distinct CDR3 sequences, with 20% observed a single time. The sample was PBMCs or a T cell subset sorted from them (not recorded which). The receptors here all came from an adult woman who had mild COVID-19 (a few samples of this study predate the infection). Cell type and time point are not known.

The genes are TRBV20-1 and TRBJ1-2; tentative D call: TRBD1 (6 bases). The CDR3 is made up of 15 amino acids. Looked up from germline, CDR1 is DFQATT and CDR2 is SNEGSKA (reference sequence). The CDR3 loop is CKLAGTTTSSYGYTF. CDR3 in DNA: TGCAAGTTAGCCGGGACAACCACATCATCCTATGGCTACACCTTC.

The chain is built from TRBV14 and TRBJ1-3; the match to TRBD1 covers 9 bases. Germline CDR1 SGHDN, CDR2 FVKESK. CDR3 length equals 15 residues. V gave up 5 bases and J gave up 6 bases; unmatched junction bases: 8. The DNA for the CDR3 is TGTGCCAGCAGCGATTCCTGGACAGGGGTAAACACCATATATTTT. Protein sequence: CASSDSWTGVNTIYF.